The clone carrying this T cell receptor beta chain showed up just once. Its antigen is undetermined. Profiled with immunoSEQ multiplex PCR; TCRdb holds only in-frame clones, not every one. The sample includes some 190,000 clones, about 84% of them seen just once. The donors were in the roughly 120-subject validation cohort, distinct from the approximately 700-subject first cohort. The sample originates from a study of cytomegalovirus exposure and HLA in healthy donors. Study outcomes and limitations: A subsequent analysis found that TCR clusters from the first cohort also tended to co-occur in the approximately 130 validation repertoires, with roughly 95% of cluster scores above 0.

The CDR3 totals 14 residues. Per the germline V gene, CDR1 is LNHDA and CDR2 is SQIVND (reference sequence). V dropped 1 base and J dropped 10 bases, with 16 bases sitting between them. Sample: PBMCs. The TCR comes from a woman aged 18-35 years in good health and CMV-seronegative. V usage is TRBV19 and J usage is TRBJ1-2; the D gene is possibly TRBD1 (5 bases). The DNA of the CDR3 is TGTGCCAGTAGTATAGGGGCAGGAGGGGCCTACTACACCTTC. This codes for CASSIGAGGAYYTF. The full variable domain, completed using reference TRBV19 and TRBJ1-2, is DGGITQSPKYLFRKEGQNVTLSCEQNLNHDAMYWYRQDPGQGLRLIYYSQIVNDFQKGDIAEGYSVSREKKESFPLTVTSAQKNPTAFYLCASSIGAGGAYYTFGSGTRLTVV.